Each of the 32 T cell receptor beta chains below was sequenced from the same sample in a study of cytomegalovirus exposure and HLA in healthy donors. Researchers ran the PCR with 60 Vbeta and 13 Jbeta primers. Sequencing was performed with immunoSEQ multiplex PCR; in TCRdb, only in-frame clones are kept and a portion is missing. The sample holds under 200,000 clones, about 13% seen once. The sequenced sample consisted of PBMCs. The source of these receptors is a man aged 45 to 65 in good health and CMV-seropositive.

This chain connects TRBV2 to TRBJ1-3; D gene unclear. Trimming stripped 4 bases from V and 0 bases from J, with 7 bases between. This CDR3 comprises 14 residues. CDR1 is SNHLY, CDR2 FYNNEI, per germline. The CDR3 coding sequence is TGTGCCAGCAGTGTACAACGCTCTGGAAACACCATATATTTT. Its protein is CASSVQRSGNTIYF.

The chain uses TRBV11-3 and TRBJ2-5; 7 nucleotides match TRBD1. Trimming took 5 bases from V and 3 from J; bases not matched to a gene: 6. CDR1 SGHNT and CDR2 YENEEA come from the germline V gene. The CDR3 spans 14 residues. CDR3 amino acids: CASSAGTVKETQYF. The CDR3 nucleotides are TGTGCCAGCAGCGCCGGGACAGTTAAAGAGACCCAGTACTTC.

This clone was observed a few times. The J gene is TRBJ1-1, the V gene TRBV30; the D is unclear. V lost 2 bases and J 0 bases, leaving 10 bases between the germline ends. The CDR3 totals 14 residues. In germline, CDR1 is GTSNPN, CDR2 SVGIG (reference sequence). The CDR3 DNA reads TGTGCCTGGAGTTTGAGCCTCATGAACACTGAAGCTTTCTTT. Translating it yields CAWSLSLMNTEAFF.

The J gene is TRBJ2-7, the V gene TRBV6-5; 8 positions match TRBD1. The germline gives CDR1 MNHEY, CDR2 SVGAGI. V dropped 6 bases and J dropped 6; count of bases not matched to a gene: 4. The CDR3 consists of 12 residues. The CDR3 region has the DNA TGTGCCAGCAGCCCAGGGGGCTTCGAGCAGTACGTC. Protein product: CASSPGGFEQYV.

This clone was observed a handful of times. V is TRBV11-2 and J is TRBJ1-1; tentative D call: TRBD1 (6 bases). Germline V gene data show CDR1 as SGHAT and CDR2 as FQNNGV. V lost 3 bases and J 6 bases, leaving 11 bases between the germline ends. CDR3 length: 13 residues. CDR3 bases: TGTGCCAGCAGCTTCCAGGGGCCCTCTGAAGCTTTCTTT. It codes for CASSFQGPSEAFF.

The chain joins TRBV5-4 to TRBJ1-3; D is perhaps TRBD1 (6 bases). V was cut by 2 bases and J by 0 bases, with 9 bases left in between. The germline V gene has CDR1 SGHNT and CDR2 YYREEE (reference sequence). The CDR3 runs 15 residues. CDR3 DNA: TGTGCCAGCAGCTTAACAGGGAGCTCTGGAAACACCATATATTTT. This translates into CASSLTGSSGNTIYF.

In this sample, this clone turned up a few times. The rearrangement uses TRBV6-5 and TRBJ2-5, with D tentatively TRBD2 (7 bases). CDR1 is MNHEY and CDR2 is SVGAGI in the germline V gene. This CDR3 has 14 amino acids. V dropped 6 bases and J dropped 3 bases, with 14 bases sitting between them. The CDR3, as DNA: TGTGCCAGCAGCCAGGGAGGGGGGAAAGAGACCCAGTACTTC. Translation gives CASSQGGGKETQYF.

The chain is built from TRBV28 and TRBJ1-2; D remains unclear. Germline V gives CDR1 MDHEN, CDR2 SYDVKM. The CDR3 is 15 amino acids. The V and J ends lost 6 bases and 4 bases respectively, with 18 bases between them. This CDR3 is CASRSSLDWIYGYTF. The CDR3 DNA follows: TGTGCCAGCAGATCCTCCTTAGACTGGATCTATGGCTACACCTTC.

The chain is built from TRBV7-9 and TRBJ1-1; no definite D call. V was clipped by 1 base and J by 4 bases, with 7 bases between them. Germline values: CDR1 SEHNR, CDR2 FQNEAQ (reference sequence). The CDR3 covers 13 residues. CDR3 sequence: CASSLEWATEAFF. CDR3 DNA sequence: TGTGCCAGCAGCTTAGAATGGGCCACTGAAGCTTTCTTT.

The V call is TRBV15, the J call TRBJ2-5, with 7 bases lining up with TRBD2. The length of the CDR3 is 16 residues. V gave up 6 bases and J gave up 2 bases; unmatched junction bases: 12. CDR1 is LNHNV, CDR2 YYDKDF, per germline (reference sequence). CDR3 region: CATRKTGGRWQETQYF. CDR3 bases: TGTGCCACCAGAAAGACCGGGGGGAGGTGGCAAGAGACCCAGTACTTC.

The rearrangement uses TRBV4-3 and TRBJ2-1, with D perhaps TRBD1 (6 bases). V lost 0 bases, J lost 10 bases, and 22 bases lay in between. CDR3 length: 17 residues. From germline, CDR1 is LGHNA and CDR2 YSLEER. The CDR3 is CASSQDPQQGSFSEQFF. The CDR3 coding sequence is TGCGCCAGCAGCCAAGATCCGCAACAGGGTAGTTTTAGCGAGCAGTTCTTC.

This sequence joins TRBV15 and TRBJ1-2; 7 nucleotides line up with TRBD1. The CDR3 has 14 residues. With V trimmed by 4 bases and J by 4 bases, 6 bases remained unmatched. From germline, CDR1 is LNHNV and CDR2 YYDKDF (reference sequence). This chain's CDR3 is CATSTLRDSYGYTF. CDR3 DNA: TGTGCCACCAGCACACTAAGGGACAGCTATGGCTACACCTTC.

The V call is TRBV7-9, the J call TRBJ2-5; weak D call: TRBD2 (6 bases). V was trimmed by 5 bases and J by 2 bases, leaving 15 bases between them. Germline assignment: CDR1 SEHNR and CDR2 FQNEAQ (reference sequence). The CDR3 loop spans 15 amino acids. As DNA, the CDR3 is TGTGCCAGCAGCAATCCTCTAGCGTTACAAGAGACCCAGTACTTC. Protein: CASSNPLALQETQYF. The full variable domain, rest sourced from reference TRBV7-9 and TRBJ2-5, is DTGVSQNPRHKITKRGQNVTFRCDPISEHNRLYWYRQTLGQGPEFLTYFQNEAQLEKSRLLSDRFSAERPKGSFSTLEIQRTEQGDSAMYLCASSNPLALQETQYFGPGTRLLVL.

Only a few counts were recorded for this clone. Other DNA sequences from this sample encode an identical CDR3 as well. This chain uses TRBV5-4 with TRBJ1-2; TRBD1 might be the D (6 bases). Germline V CDR1 and CDR2: SGHNT, YYREEE (reference sequence). The CDR3 is 13 residues long. Between the trimmed V and J ends, which lost 2 bases and 4 bases, there was a span of 9 bases. CDR3 nucleotides: TGTGCCAGCAGCTTAAGGACAGTCTATGGCTACACCTTC. Its translation: CASSLRTVYGYTF.

This clone has just a few counts. The chain links TRBV30 to TRBJ1-2; D is possibly TRBD1 (5 bases). The CDR3 covers 13 residues. V lost 1 base and J lost 8, with 14 bases in between. Germline CDR1 and CDR2: GTSNPN and SVGIG (reference sequence). CDR3 sequence: CAWSAQQVEGYTF. The CDR3, as DNA: TGTGCCTGGAGTGCGCAACAGGTTGAAGGCTACACCTTC.

The gene calls are TRBV5-1 and TRBJ2-1, with TRBD2 as a possible D gene (7 bases). This CDR3 spans 14 amino acids. The V end was cut by 10 bases, the J end by 7 bases, with 21 bases between. CDR1 and CDR2 from the germline V gene are SGHRS and YFSETQ. CDR3 region: CASSLGGAENEQFF. Written as DNA, the CDR3 is TGCGCCTCAAGCTTAGGGGGGGCGGAAAATGAGCAGTTCTTC.

The genes are TRBV5-1 and TRBJ2-6, with D unresolved. The V end was cut by 4 bases, the J end by 2 bases, with 10 bases between. From germline, CDR1 is SGHRS and CDR2 YFSETQ. The CDR3 length is 15 residues. Here the CDR3 reads CASSPAVAGANVLTF. The CDR3 DNA reads as TGCGCCAGCAGCCCGGCGGTGGCTGGGGCCAACGTCCTGACTTTC.

The sample holds a few counts of this clone. This chain connects TRBV5-6 to TRBJ2-2, with D tentatively TRBD2 (6 bases). Trimming left V 3 bases short and J 5 bases short, with 11 bases between. This CDR3 is built from 14 residues. The germline CDR1 and CDR2 sequences are SGHDT and YYEEEE. The CDR3 sequence: CASSWDWRTGELFF. The CDR3 DNA reads TGTGCCAGCAGCTGGGACTGGAGAACCGGGGAGCTGTTTTTT.

This CDR3 reads CASKPTEPFYGYTF. CDR3 DNA sequence: TGTGCCAGCAAACCCACAGAACCCTTCTATGGCTACACCTTC. This chain links TRBV27 with TRBJ1-2; the D is unclear. Trimming removed 7 bases at V and 4 bases at J, with 16 bases between. This CDR3 region has 14 residues. Per germline, CDR1 MNHEY and CDR2 SMNVEV (reference sequence).

In this sample, this clone turned up a few times. V usage is TRBV7-2 and J usage is TRBJ2-3, with 10 bases matching TRBD2. The ends lost 4 bases at V and 5 bases at J; junction bases unmatched: 6. This CDR3 is built from 15 residues. CDR1 is SGHTA and CDR2 is FQGNSA in the germline V gene. The CDR3 DNA reads as TGTGCCAGCAGCTCCAGAGCGGGGGGGGGAGATACGCAGTATTTT. It encodes CASSSRAGGGDTQYF.

The gene calls are TRBV9 and TRBJ2-7; 8 bases match TRBD1. V shed 4 bases, J shed 2 bases, and the junction held 8 bases outside the gene matches. Germline CDR1 is SGDLS and CDR2 is YYNGEE. This CDR3 spans 15 amino acids. The CDR3 bases are TGTGCCAGCAGCCCCCGGACAGGGAAGGCCTACGAGCAGTACTTC. It yields the protein CASSPRTGKAYEQYF.

This clone was observed a handful of times. The V call is TRBV5-1, the J call TRBJ2-2, with D unclear. The germline V and J ends were trimmed by 5 bases and 0 bases, with 8 bases remaining between them. The CDR3 is made up of 14 amino acids. Germline V CDR1 and CDR2: SGHRS, YFSETQ. For the CDR3, the DNA is TGCGCCAGCAGGAGGATAACGAACACCGGGGAGCTGTTTTTT. Translation gives CASRRITNTGELFF.

This clone showed up just a few times. The chain joins TRBV29-1 to TRBJ1-3, with a tentative D call TRBD1 (5 bases). The length of the CDR3 is 14 residues. Germline V CDR1 and CDR2: SQVTM, ANQGSEA. CDR3 loop: CSLSTGHSGNTIYF. The CDR3 DNA reads as TGCAGTTTAAGCACAGGCCACTCTGGAAACACCATATATTTT.

The V and J genes are TRBV5-6 and TRBJ2-3, with TRBD2 matching 8 bases. The CDR3 contains 15 residues. Germline V gene sequence: CDR1 SGHDT, CDR2 YYEEEE. Trimming cost V 0 bases and J 0 bases; bases outside gene matches: 0. The CDR3 sequence: CASSLGLASTDTQYF. CDR3 DNA: TGTGCCAGCAGCTTGGGACTAGCGAGCACAGATACGCAGTATTTT.

This clone showed up just a few times. This chain uses TRBV29-1 with TRBJ2-5, with D perhaps matching TRBD2 (5 bases). Germline V CDR1 and CDR2: SQVTM, ANQGSEA. The length of the CDR3 is 12 residues. With 8 bases removed from V and 4 bases from J, the gap between germline ends came to 14 bases. CDR3 nucleotides: TGCAGCTCTCGGGAACCTGGAGAGACCCAGTACTTC. Translating it yields CSSREPGETQYF.

This clone was observed a few times. This chain links TRBV9 with TRBJ1-2, with 7 bases fitting TRBD1. Trimming at V came to 3 bases and at J to 2 bases, leaving 13 bases not matched to a gene. The germline V gene has CDR1 SGDLS and CDR2 YYNGEE. CDR3 size: 17 residues. The CDR3 bases are TGTGCCAGCAGCGAGCGACAGGGAAGTGGGGAGAACTATGGCTACACCTTC. It specifies CASSERQGSGENYGYTF.

This clone was recorded a few times. CDR3: CSVVPPIHKNTEAFF. In DNA, the CDR3 is TGCAGCGTCGTTCCGCCGATACACAAGAACACTGAAGCTTTCTTT. The rearrangement joins TRBV29-1 to TRBJ1-1; D unclear. Germline lookup yields CDR1 SQVTM and CDR2 ANQGSEA. The CDR3 runs 15 residues. Trimming took 6 bases from V and 1 from J, leaving 18 bases between them.

The V gene is TRBV19, the J gene TRBJ2-3; D possibly corresponds to TRBD1 (6 bases). The CDR3 length is 14 residues. The V end was cut by 7 bases, the J end by 2 bases, with 13 bases between. CDR1 LNHDA and CDR2 SQIVND come from the germline V gene (reference sequence). The CDR3 sequence is CASTQGQNTDTQYF. Here the CDR3 DNA reads TGTGCCAGTACCCAGGGGCAAAACACAGATACGCAGTATTTT.

CDR3 residues: CASNQQGYNSPLHF. CDR3 nucleotide sequence: TGTGCCAGCAATCAACAGGGATACAATTCACCCCTCCACTTT. This chain connects TRBV28 to TRBJ1-6; TRBD1 is a possible D gene (6 bases). The CDR3 is 14 amino acids. Trimming took off 7 bases at V and 7 bases at J, with 14 bases between the two ends. CDR1 MDHEN and CDR2 SYDVKM come from the germline V gene.

The chain couples TRBV4-3 to TRBJ1-2, with D possibly being TRBD1 (6 bases). The CDR3 is 15 residues long. Germline assignment: CDR1 LGHNA and CDR2 YSLEER. V lost 4 bases and J lost 3, with 15 bases in between. The CDR3 DNA reads as TGCGCCAGCAGCCGACTCGAGGGGGTCGACTATGGCTACACCTTC. Translated: CASSRLEGVDYGYTF.

This sequence joins TRBV6-5 and TRBJ2-7; D is uncertain. Germline CDR1 reads MNHEY; CDR2 reads SVGAGI. CDR3 size: 14 residues. V was trimmed by 5 bases and J by 3 bases, leaving 14 bases between them. For the CDR3, the DNA is TGTGCCAGCAGTAGAGACGGGTTCAACTACGAGCAGTACTTC. It specifies CASSRDGFNYEQYF.

This clone was observed a few times. V gene TRBV7-2 combines with J gene TRBJ1-1, with 7 nucleotides matching TRBD1. Germline loops: CDR1 SGHTA, CDR2 FQGNSA. The ends lost 6 bases at V and 2 bases at J; junction bases unmatched: 6. This CDR3 contains 14 residues. The CDR3: CASRLGTDNTEAFF. The CDR3 coding sequence is TGTGCCAGCAGACTCGGGACAGACAACACTGAAGCTTTCTTT.